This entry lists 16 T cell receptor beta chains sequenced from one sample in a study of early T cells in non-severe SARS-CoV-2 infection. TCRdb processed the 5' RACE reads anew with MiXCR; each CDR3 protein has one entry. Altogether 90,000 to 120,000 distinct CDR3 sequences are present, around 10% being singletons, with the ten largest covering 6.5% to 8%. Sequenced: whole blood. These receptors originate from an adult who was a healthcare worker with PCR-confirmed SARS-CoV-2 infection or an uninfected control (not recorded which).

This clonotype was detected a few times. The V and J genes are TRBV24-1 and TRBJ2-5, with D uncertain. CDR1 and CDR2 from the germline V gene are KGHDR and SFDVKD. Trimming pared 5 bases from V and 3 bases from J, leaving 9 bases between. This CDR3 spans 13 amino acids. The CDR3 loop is CATSGRDEETQYF. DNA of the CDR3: TGTGCCACCAGTGGCCGAGATGAAGAGACCCAGTACTTC.

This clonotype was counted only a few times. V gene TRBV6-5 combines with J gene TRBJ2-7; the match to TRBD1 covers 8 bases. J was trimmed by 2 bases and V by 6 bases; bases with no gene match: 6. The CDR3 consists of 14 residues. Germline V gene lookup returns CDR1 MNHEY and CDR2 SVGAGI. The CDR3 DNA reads TGTGCCAGCAGAACCGGGACAGGTACCTACGAGCAGTACTTC. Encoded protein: CASRTGTGTYEQYF.

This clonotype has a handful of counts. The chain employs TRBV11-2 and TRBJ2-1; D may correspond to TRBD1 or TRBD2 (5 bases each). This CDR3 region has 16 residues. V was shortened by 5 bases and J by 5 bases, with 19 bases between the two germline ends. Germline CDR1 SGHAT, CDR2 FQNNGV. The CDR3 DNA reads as TGTGCCAGCAGCAAAGGGACCCTTCAACTTAACAATGAGCAGTTCTTC. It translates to CASSKGTLQLNNEQFF.

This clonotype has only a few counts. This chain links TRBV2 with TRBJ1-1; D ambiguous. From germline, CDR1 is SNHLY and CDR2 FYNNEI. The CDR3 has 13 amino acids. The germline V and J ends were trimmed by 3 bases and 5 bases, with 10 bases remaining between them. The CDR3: CASSEGPQTEAFF. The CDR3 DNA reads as TGTGCCAGCAGTGAGGGCCCCCAAACTGAAGCTTTCTTT.

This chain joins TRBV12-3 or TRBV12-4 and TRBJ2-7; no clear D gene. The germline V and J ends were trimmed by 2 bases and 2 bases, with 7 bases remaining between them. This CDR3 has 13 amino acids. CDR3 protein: CASSLWLTYEQYF. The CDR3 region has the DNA TGTGCCAGCAGTTTATGGCTAACCTACGAGCAGTACTTC.

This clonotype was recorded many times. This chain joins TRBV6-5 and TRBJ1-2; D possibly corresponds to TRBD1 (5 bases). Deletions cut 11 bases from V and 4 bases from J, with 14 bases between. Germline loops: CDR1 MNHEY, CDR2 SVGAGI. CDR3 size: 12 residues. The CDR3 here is CAVRVDGYGYTF. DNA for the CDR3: TGTGCCGTCAGGGTGGATGGCTATGGCTACACCTTC.

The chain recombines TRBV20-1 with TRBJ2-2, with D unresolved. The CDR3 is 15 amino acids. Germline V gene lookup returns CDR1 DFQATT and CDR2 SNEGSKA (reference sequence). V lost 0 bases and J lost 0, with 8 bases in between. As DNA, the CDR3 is TGCAGTGCTAGAGATGGCTCCGCGAACACCGGGGAGCTGTTTTTT. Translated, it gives CSARDGSANTGELFF.

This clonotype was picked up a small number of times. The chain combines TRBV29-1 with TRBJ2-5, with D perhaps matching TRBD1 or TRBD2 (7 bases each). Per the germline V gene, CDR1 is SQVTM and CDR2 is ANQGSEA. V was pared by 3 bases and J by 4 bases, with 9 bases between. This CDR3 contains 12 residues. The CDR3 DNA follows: TGCAGCGTTGACAGGGGGGGAGAGACCCAGTACTTC. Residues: CSVDRGGETQYF. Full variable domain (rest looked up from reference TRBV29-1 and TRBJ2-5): SAVISQKPSRDICQRGTSLTIQCQVDSQVTMMFWYRQQPGQSLTLIATANQGSEATYESGFVIDKFPISRPNLTFSTLTVSNMSPEDSSIYLCSVDRGGETQYFGPGTRLLVL.

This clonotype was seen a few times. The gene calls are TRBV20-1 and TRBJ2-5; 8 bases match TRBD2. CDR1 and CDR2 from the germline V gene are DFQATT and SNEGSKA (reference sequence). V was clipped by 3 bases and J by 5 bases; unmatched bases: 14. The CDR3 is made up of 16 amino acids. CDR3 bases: TGCAGTGCTAGGGGTGGGGGAAGCGGGAGCCTTGAGACCCAGTACTTC. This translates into CSARGGGSGSLETQYF.

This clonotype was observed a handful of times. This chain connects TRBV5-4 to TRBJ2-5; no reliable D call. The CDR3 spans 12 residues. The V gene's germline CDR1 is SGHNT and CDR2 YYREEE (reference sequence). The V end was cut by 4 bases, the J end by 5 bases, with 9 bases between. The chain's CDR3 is CASSRAGETQYF. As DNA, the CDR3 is TGTGCCAGCAGCCGGGCTGGGGAGACCCAGTACTTC.

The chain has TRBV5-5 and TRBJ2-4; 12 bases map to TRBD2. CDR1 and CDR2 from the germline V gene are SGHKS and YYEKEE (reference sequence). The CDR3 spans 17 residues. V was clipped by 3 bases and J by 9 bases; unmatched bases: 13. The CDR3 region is CASSSLLAGGLSGIQYF. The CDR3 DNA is TGTGCCAGCAGCTCCCTACTAGCGGGAGGTTTGTCTGGCATTCAGTACTTC.

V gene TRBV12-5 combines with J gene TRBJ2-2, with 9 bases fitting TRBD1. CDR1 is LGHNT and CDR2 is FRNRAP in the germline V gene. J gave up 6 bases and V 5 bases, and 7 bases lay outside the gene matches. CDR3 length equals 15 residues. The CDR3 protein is CASGPRTGESGELFF. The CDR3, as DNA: TGTGCTAGTGGTCCCCGGACAGGGGAGTCCGGGGAGCTGTTTTTT. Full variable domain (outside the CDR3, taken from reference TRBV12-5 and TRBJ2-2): DARVTQTPRHKVTEMGQEVTMRCQPILGHNTVFWYRQTMMQGLELLAYFRNRAPLDDSGMPKDRFSAEMPDATLATLKIQPSEPRDSAVYFCASGPRTGESGELFFGEGSRLTVL.

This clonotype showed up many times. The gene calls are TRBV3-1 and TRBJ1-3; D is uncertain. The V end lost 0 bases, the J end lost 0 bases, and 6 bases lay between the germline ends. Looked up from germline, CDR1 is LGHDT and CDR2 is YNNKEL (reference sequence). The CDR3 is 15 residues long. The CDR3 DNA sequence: TGTGCCAGCAGCCAAGAGGCCCTCTCTGGAAACACCATATATTTT. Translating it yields CASSQEALSGNTIYF.

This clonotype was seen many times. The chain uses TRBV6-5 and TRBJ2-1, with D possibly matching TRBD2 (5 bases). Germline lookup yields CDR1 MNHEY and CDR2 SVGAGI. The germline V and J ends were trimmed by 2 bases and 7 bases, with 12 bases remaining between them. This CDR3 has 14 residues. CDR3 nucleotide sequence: TGTGCCAGCAGTTACGACGGGATAAGGAATGAGCAGTTCTTC. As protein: CASSYDGIRNEQFF.

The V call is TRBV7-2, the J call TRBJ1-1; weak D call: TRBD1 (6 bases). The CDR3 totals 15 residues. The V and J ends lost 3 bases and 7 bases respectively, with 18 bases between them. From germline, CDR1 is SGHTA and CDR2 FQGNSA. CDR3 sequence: CASSFPGTGPNEAFF. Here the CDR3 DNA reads TGTGCCAGCAGCTTCCCAGGAACAGGGCCTAATGAAGCTTTCTTT.

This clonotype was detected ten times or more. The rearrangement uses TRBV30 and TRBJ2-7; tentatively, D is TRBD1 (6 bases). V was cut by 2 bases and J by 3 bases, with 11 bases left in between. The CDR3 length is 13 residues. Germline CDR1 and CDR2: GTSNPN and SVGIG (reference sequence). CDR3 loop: CAWSQGSRYEQYF. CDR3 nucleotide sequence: TGTGCCTGGAGTCAGGGGAGCCGCTACGAGCAGTACTTC.